This TCR beta chain was retrieved from a study of T cells in Graves' hyperthyroidism and ophthalmopathy. CDR3 length: 12 amino acids. Germline V gene lookup returns CDR1 MDHEN and CDR2 SYDVKM. The V gene lost 5 bases and the J gene lost 8 bases, with 12 bases spanning the gap. It was RNA transcripts that yielded the amplified TCR beta CDR3 regions. The TCR CDR3 was amplified in a first-round RT-PCR using the HTBI primer set. TCRdb re-derived calls from the multiplex PCR reads in MiXCR, one entry per CDR3 protein. The sample includes approximately 370,000 distinct CDR3 sequences, 15% seen only once; the top ten take about 31%. This clonotype showed up just a few times.

The V and J genes are TRBV28 and TRBJ1-2; no clear D. The specimen sequenced was blood. This TCR was sampled from a woman in her thirties with Graves' hyperthyroidism. CDR3 amino acids: CASSNQVGGYTF. The CDR3 coding sequence is TGTGCCAGCAGTAATCAGGTGGGCGGCTACACCTTC.